The 21 T cell receptor beta chains given below trace back to one sample, sequenced in a study of OX40 agonist ivuxolimab in advanced cancers. The library was generated by the immunoSEQ multiplex PCR assay. This is the immuneACCESS table as TCRdb keeps it, with only in-frame sequences that have V and J called. A part of the clones is gone; compared with another copy, unresolved V genes explain less than half, and the rest is unexplained. The sample profile shows around 74,000 clones; less than 85% of them were found once. The leading ten clones occupy around 0.5% of the sample. This sample comprised CD4+ or CD8+ T cells sorted from blood, obtained in a trial of the OX40 agonist ivuxolimab. The receptors stem from an adult with an advanced solid tumor such as melanoma, head and neck, liver or kidney cancer.

This chain uses TRBV6-5 with TRBJ2-3; a possible D gene is TRBD2 (6 bases). Germline V CDR1 and CDR2: MNHEY, SVGAGI. V lost 2 bases and J 1 base, leaving 10 bases between the germline ends. The CDR3 length is 15 residues. The CDR3, as DNA: TGTGCCAGCAGTTACAGGTGGGGGGGCACAGATACGCAGTATTTT. Translating it yields CASSYRWGGTDTQYF.

The CDR3 region is CASSVLAGTDTQYF. CDR3 nucleotide sequence: TGTGCCAGCAGCGTACTAGCGGGCACAGATACGCAGTATTTT. This sequence joins TRBV5-5 and TRBJ2-3; 8 bases fit TRBD2. With 4 bases clipped from V and 1 base from J, the junction kept 2 bases outside the gene matches. Germline CDR1 is SGHKS and CDR2 is YYEKEE (reference sequence). CDR3 size: 14 residues.

DNA of the CDR3: TGTGCCTGGAGTGACAGGGGACGTTTTAGCAATCAGCCCCAGCATTTT. This translates into CAWSDRGRFSNQPQHF. The chain combines TRBV30 with TRBJ1-5; TRBD1 matches at 7 bases. Germline lookup yields CDR1 GTSNPN and CDR2 SVGIG (reference sequence). This CDR3 spans 16 amino acids. The V segment lost 1 base and the J segment 0 bases; nucleotides outside the gene matches: 6.

The J gene is TRBJ2-3, the V gene TRBV5-1; TRBD1 might be the D (5 bases). This CDR3 comprises 14 residues. The V and J ends lost 2 bases and 2 bases respectively, with 9 bases between them. Per the germline V gene, CDR1 is SGHRS and CDR2 is YFSETQ. The CDR3, as DNA: TGCGCCAGCAGCTTCCAGGGTTACACAGATACGCAGTATTTT. Residues: CASSFQGYTDTQYF.

The chain carries TRBV2 and TRBJ1-6; unclear D gene. Trimming cost V 3 bases and J 7 bases, with 10 bases left between them. This CDR3 contains 14 residues. Germline-derived CDR1 and CDR2 are SNHLY and FYNNEI. CDR3 residues: CASSEIAENSPLHF. For the CDR3, the DNA is TGTGCCAGCAGTGAGATTGCGGAAAATTCACCCCTCCACTTT.

The chain is built from TRBV30 and TRBJ2-7; no clear D. The CDR3 covers 11 residues. With 2 bases removed from V and 3 bases from J, the gap between germline ends came to 5 bases. CDR1 is GTSNPN and CDR2 is SVGIG in the germline V gene (reference sequence). CDR3 bases: TGTGCCTGGAGTAACCGCTACGAGCAGTACTTC. As protein: CAWSNRYEQYF.

V is TRBV4-3 and J is TRBJ1-2, with D tentatively TRBD1 (5 bases). This CDR3 is built from 14 residues. Germline V gene data show CDR1 as LGHNA and CDR2 as YSLEER. V was cut by 2 bases and J by 0 bases, with 7 bases left in between. CDR3 nucleotides: TGCGCCAGCAGCCAATCCAGGGCTAACTATGGCTACACCTTC. Its protein is CASSQSRANYGYTF.

This clone was seen once. The genes are TRBV21-1 and TRBJ2-4. TRBV21-1 corresponds to a pseudogene. This CDR3 region has 16 residues. CDR3 coding DNA: TGTGCCAGCCACGGATCCGGCGTCCTAGCCAAAAACATTCAGTACTTC. Encoded protein: CASHGSGVLAKNIQYF.

Comments on this clone: This is likely a read error, given that the CDR3 carries no conserved phenylalanine or tryptophan at its end. This rearrangement joins TRBV28 to TRBJ2-7; the D is unclear. The CDR3 extends over 11 amino acids. Per the germline V gene, CDR1 is MDHEN and CDR2 is SYDVKM. V was shortened by 3 bases and J by 7 bases, with 7 bases between the two germline ends. The CDR3 reads CASSLEREQYL. CDR3 bases: TGTGCCAGCAGTTTGGAACGGGAGCAGTACCTC.

This chain joins TRBV2 and TRBJ2-1; D is ambiguous. Germline CDR1 SNHLY, CDR2 FYNNEI. V was cut by 2 bases and J by 13 bases, with 15 bases left in between. The CDR3 consists of 13 residues. Here the CDR3 DNA reads TGTGCCAGCAGTGAACTACCCCCAATGAGCCAGTTCTTC. It codes for CASSELPPMSQFF. Full variable domain (remainder filled in from reference TRBV2 and TRBJ2-1): EPEVTQTPSHQVTQMGQEVILRCVPISNHLYFYWYRQILGQKVEFLVSFYNNEISEKSEIFDDQFSVERPDGSNFTLKIRSTKLEDSAMYFCASSELPPMSQFFGPGTRLTVL.

The chain couples TRBV6-6 to TRBJ2-7, with 8 bases aligning to TRBD1. The germline V gene encodes CDR1 MNHNY and CDR2 SVGAGI (reference sequence). V shed 10 bases and J 2 bases; nucleotides not matched to a gene: 10. The CDR3 is 14 residues long. CDR3 loop: CATKPGQDPYEQYF. CDR3 bases: TGTGCCACCAAACCGGGACAGGATCCCTACGAGCAGTACTTC.

By share, this clone counts as medium-sized. V gene TRBV28 combines with J gene TRBJ1-2; 8 bases line up with TRBD1. Germline V CDR1 and CDR2: MDHEN, SYDVKM. Trimming cost V 6 bases and J 5 bases; bases outside gene matches: 8. The CDR3 is 14 residues long. CDR3 DNA: TGTGCCAGCAGGTCGACAGGGGTCCCTTATGGCTACACCTTC. Its protein product is CASRSTGVPYGYTF.

The chain links TRBV5-1 to TRBJ1-2, with unresolved D. V gave up 0 bases and J gave up 2 bases, with 20 bases separating them. This CDR3 contains 18 residues. In germline, CDR1 is SGHRS, CDR2 YFSETQ. CDR3 sequence reads: CASSLGAAGLRVNYGYTF. Here the CDR3 DNA reads TGCGCCAGCAGCTTGGGGGCGGCAGGACTGAGGGTCAACTATGGCTACACCTTC. The full variable domain, in which reference TRBV5-1 and TRBJ1-2 provide the parts outside the CDR3, is KAGVTQTPRYLIKTRGQQVTLSCSPISGHRSVSWYQQTPGQGLQFLFEYFSETQRNKGNFPGRFSGRQFSNSRSEMNVSTLELGDSALYLCASSLGAAGLRVNYGYTFGSGTRLTVV.

The chain links TRBV11-2 to TRBJ2-3; 7 positions match TRBD1. The CDR3 spans 16 residues. Germline lookup yields CDR1 SGHAT and CDR2 FQNNGV. J was trimmed by 1 base and V by 1 base; bases with no gene match: 5. Here the CDR3 DNA reads TGTGCCAGCAGCTTAGGCCCAACAGGGGGCACAGATACGCAGTATTTT. Translating it yields CASSLGPTGGTDTQYF.

In DNA, the CDR3 is TGTGCCAGCAGGGGGGGACTCACCGGGGAGCTGTTTTTT. Translating gives CASRGGLTGELFF. This chain links TRBV6-5 with TRBJ2-2, with a weak D call TRBD2 (6 bases). V lost 6 bases, J lost 4 bases, and 9 bases lay in between. CDR3 length: 13 amino acids. Germline V gives CDR1 MNHEY, CDR2 SVGAGI.

The V call is TRBV6-1, the J call TRBJ1-1, with D possibly being TRBD1 (5 bases). V was cut by 2 bases and J by 1 base, with 8 bases left in between. Germline CDR1 reads MNHNS; CDR2 reads SASEGT. The length of the CDR3 is 14 residues. CDR3 sequence reads: CASSERGRNTEAFF. CDR3 bases: TGTGCCAGCAGTGAAAGGGGTAGGAACACTGAAGCTTTCTTT.

The rearrangement links TRBV6-5 to TRBJ2-5; TRBD1 or TRBD2 may be the D gene (5 bases each). V was pared by 5 bases and J by 7 bases, with 17 bases between. Germline V lookup: CDR1 MNHEY, CDR2 SVGAGI. The CDR3 is 14 amino acids. The CDR3: CASSPDLNGGTQYF. Here the CDR3 DNA reads TGTGCCAGCAGTCCCGACTTGAATGGGGGGACCCAGTACTTC.

The V call is TRBV6-1, the J call TRBJ1-4; D is uncertain. The V end lost 6 bases, the J end lost 0 bases, and 11 bases lay between the germline ends. CDR1 and CDR2 (germline): MNHNS, SASEGT. CDR3 size: 15 residues. CDR3 residues: CASSDNRATNEKLFF. The CDR3 coding sequence is TGTGCCAGCAGCGATAACCGTGCAACTAATGAAAAACTGTTTTTT.

CDR3 nucleotides: TGTGCCAGCCGCGTTGTTGGTGGTGAAAAACTGTTTTTT. Its protein product is CASRVVGGEKLFF. The genes are TRBV5-5 and TRBJ1-4; no reliable D call. Germline V gives CDR1 SGHKS, CDR2 YYEKEE (reference sequence). The CDR3 runs 13 residues. V was cut by 7 bases and J by 7 bases, with 14 bases left in between.

The V call is TRBV7-8, the J call TRBJ2-2; D unclear. Trimming left V 0 bases short and J 6 bases short, with 5 bases between. The CDR3 sequence is 13 residues long. CDR1 and CDR2 from the germline V gene are SGHVS and FQNEAQ. Here the CDR3 reads CASSLAAAGELFF. The CDR3 DNA sequence: TGTGCCAGCAGCTTAGCGGCGGCCGGGGAGCTGTTTTTT. Supplemented by reference TRBV7-8 and TRBJ2-2, the full variable domain reads GAGVSQSPRYKVAKRGQDVALRCDPISGHVSLFWYQQALGQGPEFLTYFQNEAQLDKSGLPSDRFFAERPEGSVSTLKIQRTQQEDSAVYLCASSLAAAGELFFGEGSRLTVL.

The chain combines TRBV7-3 with TRBJ2-5; no definite D call. Per germline, CDR1 SGHTA and CDR2 FQGTGA. This CDR3 region has 13 residues. The germline V and J ends were trimmed by 4 bases and 4 bases, with 10 bases remaining between them. The CDR3 is CASSYQGSETQYF. The CDR3 DNA follows: TGTGCCAGCAGCTACCAAGGTTCAGAGACCCAGTACTTC.